This entry lists 30 T cell receptor beta chains sequenced from one sample in a study of identical twins. TCRdb passed the 5' RACE reads through MiXCR, listing each CDR3 protein once. The sample shows 650,000 to 800,000 distinct CDR3 sequences, around 8.3% of them seen only once. These records were also assigned to another study, of yellow fever vaccine responses in identical twins.

The sample consisted of PBMCs. The receptors were sampled from a woman in her late teens or twenties in good health.

The chain uses TRBV4-3 and TRBJ2-7; 8 bases are a match to TRBD2. In germline, CDR1 is LGHNA, CDR2 YSLEER. V trimming: 1 base; J trimming: 5 bases; junction bases outside the gene matches: 7. This CDR3 has 15 residues. The DNA of the CDR3 is TGCGCCAGCAGCCAAGGGGTTAGCGGGAAAAACGAGCAGTACTTC. Its translation: CASSQGVSGKNEQYF.

In its sample, this clonotype was seen a few times. The CDR3 reads CSARDGRSTDTQYF. In DNA form, the CDR3 reads TGCAGTGCTAGAGATGGTAGGAGCACAGATACGCAGTATTTT. The J gene is TRBJ2-3, the V gene TRBV20-1; the D is unclear. Trimming removed 0 bases at V and 0 bases at J, with 7 bases between. The CDR3 is 14 amino acids. Germline V lookup: CDR1 DFQATT, CDR2 SNEGSKA (reference sequence).

The chain recombines TRBV6-5 with TRBJ2-2; 8 bases agree with TRBD2. This CDR3 region has 17 residues. V was clipped by 8 bases and J by 2 bases; unmatched bases: 13. Germline values: CDR1 MNHEY, CDR2 SVGAGI. The CDR3, as DNA: TGTGCCAGCGGCCTTCACTCGACTAGCGCCAACACCGGGGAGCTGTTTTTT. It is translated as CASGLHSTSANTGELFF.

This clonotype was seen more than once but under ten times. The chain couples TRBV5-4 to TRBJ2-4; 8 bases are shared with TRBD1. Germline V gene data show CDR1 as SGHNT and CDR2 as YYREEE (reference sequence). The CDR3 is 18 amino acids. Unmatched junction bases numbered 14, after V lost 3 bases and J lost 3 bases. The CDR3 bases are TGTGCCAGCAGCTACGGGACAGGCCCCGAGGTGATCAAAAACATTCAGTACTTC. As protein: CASSYGTGPEVIKNIQYF. Full variable domain (rest looked up from reference TRBV5-4 and TRBJ2-4): ETGVTQSPTHLIKTRGQQVTLRCSSQSGHNTVSWYQQALGQGPQFIFQYYREEENGRGNFPPRFSGLQFPNYSSELNVNALELDDSALYLCASSYGTGPEVIKNIQYFGAGTRLSVL.

The V gene is TRBV13, the J gene TRBJ2-5; 10 nucleotides line up with TRBD1. CDR3 length: 15 residues. Germline assignment: CDR1 PRHDT and CDR2 FYEKMQ (reference sequence). V was pared by 4 bases and J by 5 bases, with 7 bases of the junction left unmatched. This CDR3 is CASSYVDRGRETQYF. The CDR3 DNA sequence: TGTGCCAGCAGCTACGTAGACAGGGGGCGGGAGACCCAGTACTTC.

In its sample, this clonotype was seen many times. The rearrangement joins TRBV7-9 to TRBJ2-2; 8 bases are a match to TRBD2. CDR1 is SEHNR, CDR2 FQNEAQ, per germline (reference sequence). The V and J ends lost 5 bases and 6 bases, in that order; junction bases with no gene match: 8. This CDR3 has 15 amino acids. CDR3 in amino acids: CASSNTSGGAGELFF. CDR3 nucleotides: TGTGCCAGCAGCAATACTAGCGGTGGAGCCGGGGAGCTGTTTTTT.

Notes on this clonotype: Possible read error: a much larger clone is one base away. The chain links TRBV4-1 to TRBJ2-5; 10 nucleotides line up with TRBD2. V gave up 1 base and J gave up 1 base; unmatched junction bases: 6. The CDR3 extends over 17 amino acids. Germline CDR1 and CDR2: MGHRA and YSYEKL. The CDR3 coding sequence is TGCGCCAGCAGCCAAGGTCCTAGCGGGAGAATCCAAGAGACCCAGTACTTC. Translated: CASSQGPSGRIQETQYF.

Ten or more counts support this clonotype. CDR3 sequence: CASFLEGLFF. The DNA for the CDR3 is TGTGCCAGCTTCCTCGAGGGGCTGTTTTTT. The J gene is TRBJ2-2, the V gene TRBV12-3 or TRBV12-4, with D tentatively TRBD2 (5 bases). The CDR3 is made up of 10 amino acids. V was cut by 8 bases and J by 13 bases, with 11 bases left in between.

The V and J genes are TRBV28 and TRBJ2-2, with TRBD2 matching 10 bases. This CDR3 spans 18 amino acids. The V gene end was trimmed by 3 bases and the J gene end by 7 bases; junction bases not matched to a gene: 14. The germline CDR1 and CDR2 sequences are MDHEN and SYDVKM. In DNA form, the CDR3 reads TGTGCCAGCAGTTTCTCGCCACTAGCGGGAAGATTGGGCGGGGAGCTGTTTTTT. This sequence encodes CASSFSPLAGRLGGELFF.

This clonotype was counted only a few times. The chain uses TRBV24-1 and TRBJ2-2, with D tentatively TRBD1 (5 bases). This CDR3 is built from 17 residues. Trimming shortened V by 4 bases and J by 6 bases, and 20 bases separated the two germline ends. Germline V gene data show CDR1 as KGHDR and CDR2 as SFDVKD. CDR3 loop: CATSDRRSTVRAGELFF. CDR3 in DNA: TGTGCCACCAGTGACCGGCGGTCGACAGTCCGGGCCGGGGAGCTGTTTTTT.

A few counts support this clonotype. V and J are TRBV20-1 and TRBJ1-2; the match to TRBD1 covers 8 bases. V was clipped by 3 bases and J by 8 bases; unmatched bases: 8. Germline CDR1 is DFQATT and CDR2 is SNEGSKA (reference sequence). The CDR3 has 13 amino acids. The CDR3 sequence: CSASSQGAYGYTF. The CDR3 DNA reads as TGCAGTGCTAGCTCCCAGGGGGCGTACGGCTACACCTTC.

This clonotype appeared many times. V is TRBV4-3 and J is TRBJ2-1; either TRBD1 or TRBD2 may fit D (5 bases each). Germline values: CDR1 LGHNA, CDR2 YSLEER. The CDR3 is 14 amino acids. Trimming left V 1 base short and J 5 bases short, with 9 bases between. The CDR3 sequence: CASSQVRGNNEQFF. The CDR3 region has the DNA TGCGCCAGCAGCCAAGTTCGGGGCAACAATGAGCAGTTCTTC.

CDR3 residues: CATSDLAGGYNEQFF. CDR3 nucleotide sequence: TGTGCCACCAGTGATTTGGCGGGGGGGTACAATGAGCAGTTCTTC. The chain couples TRBV24-1 to TRBJ2-1, with 9 bases matching TRBD2. Germline CDR1 KGHDR, CDR2 SFDVKD. This CDR3 has 15 residues. V lost 0 bases and J lost 4; bases outside the gene matches: 0.

The sample holds many counts of this clonotype. The gene calls are TRBV20-1 and TRBJ2-7; D could derive from TRBD1 or TRBD2 (5 bases each). Trimming stripped 5 bases from V and 3 bases from J, with 17 bases between. The germline V gene encodes CDR1 DFQATT and CDR2 SNEGSKA (reference sequence). This CDR3 is built from 14 residues. The CDR3 sequence is CSAAGQGPVYEQYF. CDR3 DNA sequence: TGCAGTGCTGCCGGCCAGGGACCCGTCTACGAGCAGTACTTC.

The rearrangement joins TRBV20-1 to TRBJ2-7, with TRBD2 matching 7 bases. Trimming removed 1 base from V and 2 bases from J; junction bases left unmatched: 5. CDR3 length: 14 residues. Looked up from germline, CDR1 is DFQATT and CDR2 is SNEGSKA (reference sequence). The CDR3 here is CSARGVGRTYEQYF. The DNA for the CDR3 is TGCAGTGCTAGAGGGGTCGGGAGGACCTACGAGCAGTACTTC.

This clonotype was seen a few times. This rearrangement joins TRBV15 to TRBJ2-7; no clear D gene. The germline V and J ends were trimmed by 0 bases and 0 bases, with 9 bases remaining between them. Germline V lookup: CDR1 LNHNV, CDR2 YYDKDF (reference sequence). The CDR3 length is 15 residues. The CDR3 protein is CATSRELPSSYEQYF. The CDR3, as DNA: TGTGCCACCAGCAGAGAACTCCCCAGCTCCTACGAGCAGTACTTC.

This sequence joins TRBV9 and TRBJ2-7; possibly TRBD1 or TRBD2 for D (6 bases each). The germline CDR1 and CDR2 sequences are SGDLS and YYNGEE. The CDR3 runs 14 residues. The V end was cut by 3 bases, the J end by 5 bases, with 15 bases between. The CDR3 is CASSGRGPGDEQYF. The DNA of the CDR3 is TGTGCCAGCAGCGGCAGGGGCCCGGGGGACGAGCAGTACTTC.

In this sample, this clonotype turned up a few times. This sequence joins TRBV28 and TRBJ2-3, with TRBD1 as a possible D gene (5 bases). This CDR3 spans 14 amino acids. CDR1 MDHEN and CDR2 SYDVKM come from the germline V gene. The V gene lost 6 bases and the J gene lost 4 bases, with 14 bases spanning the gap. The CDR3 DNA reads TGTGCCAGCAGCTCCCCCCTGACAGCAGATACGCAGTATTTT. As protein: CASSSPLTADTQYF.

The chain recombines TRBV7-2 with TRBJ2-3; TRBD2 matches 7 bases. Germline trimming cut 5 bases from V and 3 bases from J; bases unmatched to any gene: 14. This CDR3 is built from 17 residues. In germline, CDR1 is SGHTA, CDR2 FQGNSA. The CDR3 coding sequence is TGTGCCAGCAGCATTAGTATCGCGGGAGAACGGACAGATACGCAGTATTTT. Its protein is CASSISIAGERTDTQYF.

This clonotype was counted many times. This chain links TRBV24-1 with TRBJ2-3; D gene uncertain. The CDR3 has 14 amino acids. The germline V gene has CDR1 KGHDR and CDR2 SFDVKD. V shed 5 bases and J shed 4 bases, with 12 bases lying between them. Here the CDR3 reads CATSAFTSPDTQYF. The CDR3 region has the DNA TGTGCCACCAGTGCTTTCACCAGCCCAGATACGCAGTATTTT.

In its sample, this clonotype was seen many times. The V gene is TRBV4-3, the J gene TRBJ2-1; 12 bases are shared with TRBD1. The CDR3 is made up of 16 amino acids. Germline lookup yields CDR1 LGHNA and CDR2 YSLEER. J gave up 8 bases and V 0 bases, and 5 bases lay outside the gene matches. The CDR3 protein is CASSQEWGQGADEQFF. CDR3 coding DNA: TGCGCCAGCAGCCAAGAGTGGGGACAGGGGGCAGATGAGCAGTTCTTC.

This clonotype was recorded a few times. The J gene is TRBJ2-1, the V gene TRBV7-2; 11 bases align to TRBD2. Germline lookup yields CDR1 SGHTA and CDR2 FQGNSA. Germline trimming cut 5 bases from V and 2 bases from J; bases unmatched to any gene: 5. The CDR3 is 16 amino acids. CDR3 loop: CASSPPGLAAYNEQFF. The CDR3 region has the DNA TGTGCCAGCAGCCCACCGGGACTAGCGGCCTACAATGAGCAGTTCTTC.

V usage is TRBV28 and J usage is TRBJ2-1, with 8 bases identical to TRBD1. J gave up 5 bases and V 5 bases, and 8 bases lay outside the gene matches. This CDR3 has 15 amino acids. Per the germline V gene, CDR1 is MDHEN and CDR2 is SYDVKM. The CDR3 protein is CASSTRQGYHNEQFF. Here the CDR3 DNA reads TGTGCCAGCAGTACACGACAGGGGTACCACAATGAGCAGTTCTTC. The full variable domain, with the rest looked up from reference TRBV28 and TRBJ2-1, is DVKVTQSSRYLVKRTGEKVFLECVQDMDHENMFWYRQDPGLGLRLIYFSYDVKMKEKGDIPEGYSVSREKKERFSLILESASTNQTSMYLCASSTRQGYHNEQFFGPGTRLTVL.

This chain joins TRBV28 and TRBJ2-5, with 7 bases fitting TRBD1. The CDR3 length is 15 residues. In germline, CDR1 is MDHEN, CDR2 SYDVKM. The trim removed 4 bases at V and 2 bases at J, leaving 7 bases unmatched. The CDR3 DNA is TGTGCCAGCAGTTCGATACAGGGGACACAAGAGACCCAGTACTTC. It translates to CASSSIQGTQETQYF.

This clonotype was counted between two and nine times. The V and J genes are TRBV19 and TRBJ1-5; D not certain. Germline V lookup: CDR1 LNHDA, CDR2 SQIVND (reference sequence). V was shortened by 3 bases and J by 2 bases, with 14 bases between the two germline ends. The CDR3 spans 16 residues. Here the CDR3 reads CASSIGTAPGNQPQHF. The CDR3, as DNA: TGTGCCAGTAGTATTGGTACAGCCCCAGGCAATCAGCCCCAGCATTTT.

The rearrangement uses TRBV5-5 and TRBJ2-1, with 9 bases aligning to TRBD1. The CDR3 extends over 16 amino acids. Germline values: CDR1 SGHKS, CDR2 YYEKEE (reference sequence). Trimming took 3 bases from V and 10 from J; bases not matched to a gene: 14. The CDR3 here is CASSSYVNRGLGEQFF. As DNA, the CDR3 is TGTGCCAGCAGCTCATATGTTAACAGGGGGCTAGGAGAGCAGTTCTTC.

This clonotype has ten or more counts. The rearrangement uses TRBV20-1 and TRBJ2-2, with 8 bases matching TRBD2. The CDR3 length is 15 residues. The germline V gene has CDR1 DFQATT and CDR2 SNEGSKA (reference sequence). V was pared by 0 bases and J by 4 bases, with 4 bases of the junction left unmatched. The CDR3 region has the DNA TGCAGTGCTAGAGAAGCGGGAGAAGTCACCGGGGAGCTGTTTTTT. It specifies CSAREAGEVTGELFF.

This clonotype was detected only a few times. The rearrangement uses TRBV28 and TRBJ2-7; weak D call: TRBD2 (6 bases). Between the trimmed V and J ends, which lost 3 bases and 5 bases, there was a span of 17 bases. The CDR3 runs 15 residues. Germline loops: CDR1 MDHEN, CDR2 SYDVKM. The CDR3 nucleotides read TGTGCCAGCAGTTTCACCATGGAGGGCGGAGACGAGCAGTACTTC. It translates to CASSFTMEGGDEQYF.

Only a few counts were recorded for this clonotype. This chain links TRBV3-1 with TRBJ2-3; D may match TRBD1 or TRBD2 (6 bases each). Trimming took off 4 bases at V and 2 bases at J, with 16 bases between the two ends. Germline lookup yields CDR1 LGHDT and CDR2 YNNKEL (reference sequence). The CDR3 is 16 amino acids. Written as DNA, the CDR3 is TGTGCCAGCAGCCCACCCTCGGGGGCGGACACAGATACGCAGTATTTT. Protein: CASSPPSGADTDTQYF.

V is TRBV19 and J is TRBJ2-1; the match to TRBD2 covers 7 bases. The CDR3 contains 15 residues. With 2 bases clipped from V and 7 bases from J, the junction kept 8 bases outside the gene matches. Germline V gives CDR1 LNHDA, CDR2 SQIVND (reference sequence). In DNA, the CDR3 is TGTGCCAGTAGTATATGGTTAAGGGGAGGGAATGAGCAGTTCTTC. Translation gives CASSIWLRGGNEQFF.